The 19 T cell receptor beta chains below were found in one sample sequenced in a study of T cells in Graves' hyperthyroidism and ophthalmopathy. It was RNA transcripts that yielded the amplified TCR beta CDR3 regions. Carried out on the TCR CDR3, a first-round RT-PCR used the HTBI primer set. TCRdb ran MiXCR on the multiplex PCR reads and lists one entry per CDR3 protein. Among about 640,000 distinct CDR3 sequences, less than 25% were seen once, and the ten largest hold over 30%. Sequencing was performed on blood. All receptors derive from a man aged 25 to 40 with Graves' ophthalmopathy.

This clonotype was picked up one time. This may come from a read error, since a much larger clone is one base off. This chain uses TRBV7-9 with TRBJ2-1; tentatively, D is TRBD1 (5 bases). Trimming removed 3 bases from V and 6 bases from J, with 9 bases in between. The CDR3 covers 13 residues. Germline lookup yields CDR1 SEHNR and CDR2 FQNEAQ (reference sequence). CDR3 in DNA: TGTGCCAGCAGCTTTTGGGGCAGCAATGAGCAGTTCTTC. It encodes CASSFWGSNEQFF. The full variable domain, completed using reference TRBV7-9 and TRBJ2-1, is DTGVSQNPRHKITKRGQNVTFRCDPISEHNRLYWYRQTLGQGPEFLTYFQNEAQLEKSRLLSDRFSAERPKGSFSTLEIQRTEQGDSAMYLCASSFWGSNEQFFGPGTRLTVL.

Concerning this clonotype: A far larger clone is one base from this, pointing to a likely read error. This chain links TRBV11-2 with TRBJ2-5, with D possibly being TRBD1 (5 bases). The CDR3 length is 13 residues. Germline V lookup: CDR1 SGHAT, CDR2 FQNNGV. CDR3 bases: TGTGCCAGCAGCTTAGGGGGCCTAGAGACCCAGTGCTTC. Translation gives CASSLGGLETQCF.

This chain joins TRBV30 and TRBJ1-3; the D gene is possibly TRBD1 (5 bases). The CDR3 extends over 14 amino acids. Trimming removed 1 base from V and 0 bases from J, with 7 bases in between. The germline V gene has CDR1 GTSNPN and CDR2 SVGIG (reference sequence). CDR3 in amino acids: CAWSGGFSGNTIYF. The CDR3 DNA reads TGTGCCTGGAGTGGGGGCTTCTCTGGAAACACCATATATTTT.

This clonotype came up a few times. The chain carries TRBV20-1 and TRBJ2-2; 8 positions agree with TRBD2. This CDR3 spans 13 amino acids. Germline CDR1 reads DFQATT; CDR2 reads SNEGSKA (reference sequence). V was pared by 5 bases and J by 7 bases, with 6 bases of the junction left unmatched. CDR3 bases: TGCAGTGCTCGGGAGGGCCTTAACGGGGAGCTGTTTTTT. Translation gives CSAREGLNGELFF.

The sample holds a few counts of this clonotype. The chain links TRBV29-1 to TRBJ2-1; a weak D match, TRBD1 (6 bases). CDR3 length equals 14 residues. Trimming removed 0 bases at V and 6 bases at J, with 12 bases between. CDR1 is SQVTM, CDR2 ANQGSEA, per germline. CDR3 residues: CSVEDPWTVNEQFF. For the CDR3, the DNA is TGCAGCGTTGAAGATCCTTGGACAGTCAATGAGCAGTTCTTC.

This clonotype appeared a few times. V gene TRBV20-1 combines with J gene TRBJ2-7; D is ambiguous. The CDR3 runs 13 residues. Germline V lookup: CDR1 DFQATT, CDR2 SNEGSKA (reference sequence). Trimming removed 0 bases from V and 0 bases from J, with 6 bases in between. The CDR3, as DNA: TGCAGTGCTAGAGAACCTGCCTCCTACGAGCAGTACTTC. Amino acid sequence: CSAREPASYEQYF.

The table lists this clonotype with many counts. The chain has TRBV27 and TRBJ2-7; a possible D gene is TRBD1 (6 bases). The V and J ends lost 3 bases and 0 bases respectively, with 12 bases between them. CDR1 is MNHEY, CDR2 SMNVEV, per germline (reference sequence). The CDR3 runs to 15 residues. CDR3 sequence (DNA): TGTGCCAGCAGTTTGACAGGTGCGGACTCCTACGAGCAGTACTTC. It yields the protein CASSLTGADSYEQYF.

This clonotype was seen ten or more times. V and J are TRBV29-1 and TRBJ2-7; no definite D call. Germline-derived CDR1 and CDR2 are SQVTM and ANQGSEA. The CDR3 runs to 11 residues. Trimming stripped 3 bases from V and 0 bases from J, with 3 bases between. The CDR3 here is CSVEASYEQYF. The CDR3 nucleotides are TGCAGCGTTGAGGCCTCCTACGAGCAGTACTTC.

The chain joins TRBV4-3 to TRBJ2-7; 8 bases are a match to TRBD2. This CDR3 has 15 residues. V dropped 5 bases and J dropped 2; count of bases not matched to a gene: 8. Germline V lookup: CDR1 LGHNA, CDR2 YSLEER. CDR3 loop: CASSGASGPPYEQYF. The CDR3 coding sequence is TGCGCCAGCAGCGGAGCTAGCGGGCCTCCCTACGAGCAGTACTTC.

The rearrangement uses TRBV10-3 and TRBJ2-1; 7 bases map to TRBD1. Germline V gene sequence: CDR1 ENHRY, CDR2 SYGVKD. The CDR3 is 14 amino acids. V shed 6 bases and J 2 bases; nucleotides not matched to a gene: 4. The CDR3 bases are TGTGCCATCAGGGCAGGGGGACCCTACAATGAGCAGTTCTTC. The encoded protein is CAIRAGGPYNEQFF.

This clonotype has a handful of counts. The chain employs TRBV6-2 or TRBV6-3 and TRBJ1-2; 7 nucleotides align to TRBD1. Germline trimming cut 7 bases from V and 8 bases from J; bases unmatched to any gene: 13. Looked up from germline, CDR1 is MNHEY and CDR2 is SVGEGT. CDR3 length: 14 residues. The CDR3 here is CASNIRTGSQGYTF. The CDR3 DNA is TGTGCCAGCAATATACGGACAGGATCACAGGGCTACACCTTC.

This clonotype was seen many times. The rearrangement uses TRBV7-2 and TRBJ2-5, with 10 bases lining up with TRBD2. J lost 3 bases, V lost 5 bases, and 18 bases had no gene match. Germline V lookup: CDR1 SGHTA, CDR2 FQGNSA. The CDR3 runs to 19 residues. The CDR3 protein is CASSPPRGLAGVVKETQYF. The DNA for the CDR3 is TGTGCCAGCAGCCCCCCGCGTGGTCTAGCGGGAGTAGTGAAAGAGACCCAGTACTTC.

CDR3 amino acids: CSARTGGGHQPQHF. The CDR3 DNA sequence: TGCAGTGCTAGAACGGGAGGGGGACACCAGCCCCAGCATTTT. The chain combines TRBV20-1 with TRBJ1-5; D perhaps matches TRBD1 (6 bases). Trimming took 2 bases from V and 7 from J, leaving 15 bases between them. CDR3 length: 14 amino acids. Germline assignment: CDR1 DFQATT and CDR2 SNEGSKA (reference sequence).

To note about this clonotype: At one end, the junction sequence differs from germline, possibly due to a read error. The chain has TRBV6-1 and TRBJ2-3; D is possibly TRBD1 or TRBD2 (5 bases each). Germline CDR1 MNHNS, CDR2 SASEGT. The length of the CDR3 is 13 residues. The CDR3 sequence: CASVGVRADTQYF. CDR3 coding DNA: TGTGCCAGCGTGGGGGTTCGCGCAGATACGCAGTATTTC.

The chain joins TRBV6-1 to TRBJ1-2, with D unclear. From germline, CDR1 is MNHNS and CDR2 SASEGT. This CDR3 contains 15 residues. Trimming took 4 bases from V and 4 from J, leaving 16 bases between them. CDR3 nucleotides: TGTGCCAGCAGTGTTAAGGGCAGCTCCTCCTATGGCTACACCTTC. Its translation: CASSVKGSSSYGYTF.

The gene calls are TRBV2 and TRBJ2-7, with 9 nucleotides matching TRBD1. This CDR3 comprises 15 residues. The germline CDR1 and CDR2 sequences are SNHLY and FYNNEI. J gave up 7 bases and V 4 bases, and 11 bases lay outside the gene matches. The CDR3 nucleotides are TGTGCCAGCAGTGTTAAGGGACAGGGCTCGGGAGAGCAGTACTTC. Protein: CASSVKGQGSGEQYF. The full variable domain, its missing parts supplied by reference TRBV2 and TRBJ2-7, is EPEVTQTPSHQVTQMGQEVILRCVPISNHLYFYWYRQILGQKVEFLVSFYNNEISEKSEIFDDQFSVERPDGSNFTLKIRSTKLEDSAMYFCASSVKGQGSGEQYFGPGTRLTVT.

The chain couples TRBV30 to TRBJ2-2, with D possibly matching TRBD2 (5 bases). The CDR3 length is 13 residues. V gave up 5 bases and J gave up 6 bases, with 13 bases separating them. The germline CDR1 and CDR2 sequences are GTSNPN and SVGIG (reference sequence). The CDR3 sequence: CAWSTGSAGELFF. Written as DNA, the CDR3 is TGTGCCTGGTCTACGGGTAGCGCCGGGGAGCTGTTTTTT.

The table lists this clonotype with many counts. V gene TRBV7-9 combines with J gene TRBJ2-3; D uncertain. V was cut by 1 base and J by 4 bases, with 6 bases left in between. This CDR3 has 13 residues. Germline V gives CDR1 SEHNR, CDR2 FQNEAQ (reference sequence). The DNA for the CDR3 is TGTGCCAGCAGCTTAGTGGGGTCAGATACGCAGTATTTT. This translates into CASSLVGSDTQYF.

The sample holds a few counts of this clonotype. CDR3 in amino acids: CASSLSPTGSYGYTF. Written as DNA, the CDR3 is TGTGCCAGCAGTTTATCACCAACAGGGAGCTATGGCTACACCTTC. The chain joins TRBV27 to TRBJ1-2; the D gene is possibly TRBD1 (6 bases). The CDR3 loop spans 15 amino acids. Germline V lookup: CDR1 MNHEY, CDR2 SMNVEV (reference sequence). Trimming stripped 0 bases from V and 4 bases from J, with 12 bases between.